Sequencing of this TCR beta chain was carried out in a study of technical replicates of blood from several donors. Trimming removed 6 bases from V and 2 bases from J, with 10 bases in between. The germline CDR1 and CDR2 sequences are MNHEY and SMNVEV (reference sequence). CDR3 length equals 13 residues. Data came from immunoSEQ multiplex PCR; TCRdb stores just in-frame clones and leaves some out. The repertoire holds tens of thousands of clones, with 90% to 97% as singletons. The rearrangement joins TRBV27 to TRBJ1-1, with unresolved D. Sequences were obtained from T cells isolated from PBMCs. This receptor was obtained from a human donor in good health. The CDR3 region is CASRRAGNTEAFF. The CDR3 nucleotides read TGTGCCAGCAGGAGGGCCGGAAACACTGAAGCTTTCTTT.